These 26 T cell receptor beta chains came from one sample sequenced in a study of blood T cell repertoires in COVID-19. Assay: immunoSEQ multiplex PCR; the TCRdb copy retains only in-frame clones and omits some. The sample has some 14,000 clones, more than 70% seen once. Sequences were obtained from peripheral blood. These receptors came from a human donor in a cohort sampled during active COVID-19.

V usage is TRBV14 and J usage is TRBJ1-6; D is unclear. V gave up 1 base and J gave up 9 bases, with 13 bases separating them. Germline CDR1 reads SGHDN; CDR2 reads FVKESK. The CDR3 has 15 residues. CDR3 sequence (DNA): TGTGCCAGCAGCCAAGTATACAGATCCGGTTCACCCCTCCACTTT. Its translation is CASSQVYRSGSPLHF.

The chain joins TRBV28 to TRBJ2-4; D uncertain. The V end was cut by 2 bases, the J end by 7 bases, with 3 bases between. The germline V gene has CDR1 MDHEN and CDR2 SYDVKM. The CDR3 is 11 amino acids. The DNA for the CDR3 is TGTGCCAGCAGTTTACTCAACATTCAGTACTTC. The encoded protein is CASSLLNIQYF.

This clone has only a few counts. The CDR3 protein is CASSYRQGRTDTQYF. CDR3 bases: TGTGCCAGCAGCTACCGACAGGGTCGGACAGATACGCAGTATTTT. The chain recombines TRBV11-2 with TRBJ2-3; 7 bases fit TRBD1. V lost 4 bases and J lost 3; bases outside the gene matches: 7. Germline assignment: CDR1 SGHAT and CDR2 FQNNGV. The CDR3 spans 15 residues.

J is TRBJ2-7 and V is TRBV15; 7 bases align to TRBD1. The CDR3 contains 14 residues. The V gene's germline CDR1 is LNHNV and CDR2 YYDKDF (reference sequence). J was trimmed by 3 bases and V by 3 bases; bases with no gene match: 5. The DNA of the CDR3 is TGTGCCACCAGCAGGCCAGCAGGGGGCTACGAGCAGTACTTC. This gives the protein CATSRPAGGYEQYF.

The chain recombines TRBV19 with TRBJ1-6; no firm D call. The CDR3 length is 12 residues. Germline lookup yields CDR1 LNHDA and CDR2 SQIVND (reference sequence). V was pared by 6 bases and J by 8 bases, with 8 bases between. The DNA of the CDR3 is TGTGCCAGTAGATTTCGGGATTCACCCCTCCACTTT. As protein: CASRFRDSPLHF.

V and J are TRBV25-1 and TRBJ1-2; unclear D gene. Germline V gives CDR1 MGHDK, CDR2 SYGVNS. The CDR3 has 14 residues. With 2 bases removed from V and 4 bases from J, the gap between germline ends came to 11 bases. The DNA of the CDR3 is TGTGCCAGCAGTGAAGTTACAGTTAGCTATGGCTACACCTTC. Encoded protein: CASSEVTVSYGYTF.

The chain's CDR3 is CASSFKGGLAGVNEQFF. DNA of the CDR3: TGTGCCAGCAGTTTTAAAGGGGGACTAGCGGGAGTCAATGAGCAGTTCTTC. The rearrangement uses TRBV28 and TRBJ2-1; 14 nucleotides match TRBD2. V lost 3 bases and J lost 6; bases outside the gene matches: 7. Germline assignment: CDR1 MDHEN and CDR2 SYDVKM. The CDR3 has 17 residues. Supplemented by reference TRBV28 and TRBJ2-1, the full variable domain reads DVKVTQSSRYLVKRTGEKVFLECVQDMDHENMFWYRQDPGLGLRLIYFSYDVKMKEKGDIPEGYSVSREKKERFSLILESASTNQTSMYLCASSFKGGLAGVNEQFFGPGTRLTVL.

The chain links TRBV15 to TRBJ2-5; no reliable D call. The CDR3 covers 13 residues. V gave up 0 bases and J gave up 5 bases, with 7 bases separating them. From germline, CDR1 is LNHNV and CDR2 YYDKDF (reference sequence). The CDR3 DNA follows: TGTGCCACCAGCAGAGATCTAACGGAGACCCAGTACTTC. It translates to CATSRDLTETQYF.

The chain recombines TRBV11-3 with TRBJ2-1; 7 bases line up with TRBD2. Germline V gene data show CDR1 as SGHNT and CDR2 as YENEEA. Trimming removed 5 bases from V and 4 bases from J; junction bases left unmatched: 11. The length of the CDR3 is 16 residues. CDR3 DNA: TGTGCCAGCAGCCCCGGTTTCGCTAGCGGTTACAATGAGCAGTTCTTC. Protein sequence: CASSPGFASGYNEQFF.

The genes are TRBV4-3 and TRBJ2-7, with a tentative D call TRBD2 (6 bases). V gave up 1 base and J gave up 6 bases, with 13 bases separating them. Germline V CDR1 and CDR2: LGHNA, YSLEER. The CDR3 covers 14 residues. The DNA of the CDR3 is TGCGCCAGCAGCCAAGTTCGATGGGGAGGCGAGCAGTACTTC. It encodes CASSQVRWGGEQYF.

This sequence joins TRBV5-1 and TRBJ2-3, with 8 bases lining up with TRBD2. V lost 4 bases, J lost 4 bases, and 5 bases stayed unmatched. Germline CDR1 is SGHRS and CDR2 is YFSETQ. There are 14 residues in the CDR3. The CDR3 DNA follows: TGCGCCAGCAGCACCTCCGGGGGGGCAGATACGCAGTATTTT. Protein product: CASSTSGGADTQYF.

This chain uses TRBV7-2 with TRBJ2-2; 7 bases fit TRBD2. Germline loops: CDR1 SGHTA, CDR2 FQGNSA. The V segment lost 2 bases and the J segment 7 bases; nucleotides outside the gene matches: 13. The CDR3 totals 17 residues. The CDR3 here is CASSLLPSGPYIGELFF. The DNA for the CDR3 is TGTGCCAGCAGCTTATTACCTAGCGGCCCTTATATCGGGGAGCTGTTTTTT.

This chain uses TRBV2 with TRBJ2-7; D is unresolved. This CDR3 spans 13 amino acids. V gave up 6 bases and J gave up 0 bases, with 9 bases separating them. The germline V gene encodes CDR1 SNHLY and CDR2 FYNNEI. The CDR3 nucleotides are TGTGCCAGCAGGCTACTGAGCTCCTACGAGCAGTACTTC. It translates to CASRLLSSYEQYF.

The chain recombines TRBV7-2 with TRBJ2-1, with D possibly matching TRBD2 (5 bases). CDR1 and CDR2 from the germline V gene are SGHTA and FQGNSA. The V gene lost 5 bases and the J gene lost 12 bases, with 17 bases spanning the gap. CDR3 size: 13 residues. CDR3 amino acids: CASSPPRPGVQFF. In DNA, the CDR3 is TGTGCCAGCAGCCCCCCGAGACCCGGGGTGCAGTTCTTC.

This chain joins TRBV6-5 and TRBJ2-2; TRBD1 is a possible D gene (5 bases). CDR1 and CDR2 (germline): MNHEY, SVGAGI. Trimming removed 4 bases from V and 2 bases from J, with 11 bases in between. The CDR3 runs 15 residues. This CDR3 reads CASSWTSPNTGELFF. The CDR3 DNA is TGTGCCAGCAGTTGGACATCCCCCAACACCGGGGAGCTGTTTTTT.

J is TRBJ2-7 and V is TRBV5-4; 8 bases are shared with TRBD1. Germline CDR1 SGHNT, CDR2 YYREEE (reference sequence). J was trimmed by 2 bases and V by 3 bases; bases with no gene match: 7. The CDR3 has 15 residues. The CDR3 DNA reads as TGTGCCAGCAGCTGGGGGACAGGCGAGACCTACGAGCAGTACTTC. The encoded protein is CASSWGTGETYEQYF.

The chain employs TRBV4-3 and TRBJ2-5; the match to TRBD1 covers 10 bases. The CDR3 is made up of 18 amino acids. The trim removed 1 base at V and 7 bases at J, leaving 15 bases unmatched. The V gene's germline CDR1 is LGHNA and CDR2 YSLEER. The DNA for the CDR3 is TGCGCCAGCAGCCAAGCAACTCCGGGACAGGGGCTAGCGGGGACCCAGTACTTC. Translation gives CASSQATPGQGLAGTQYF.

This rearrangement joins TRBV6-4 to TRBJ1-2; D is possibly TRBD1 (6 bases). Germline V gene sequence: CDR1 MRHNA, CDR2 SNTAGT. Between the trimmed V and J ends, which lost 5 bases and 5 bases, there was a span of 18 bases. The CDR3 consists of 15 residues. The DNA of the CDR3 is TGTGCCAGCAGTTTTCCCCGACAGGTTCGTTATGGCTACACCTTC. Residues: CASSFPRQVRYGYTF.

This clone occurred once. The rearrangement uses TRBV29-1 and TRBJ2-3; 7 nucleotides match TRBD1. Germline values: CDR1 SQVTM, CDR2 ANQGSEA. This CDR3 is built from 14 residues. V dropped 0 bases and J dropped 3; count of bases not matched to a gene: 3. The CDR3 nucleotides are TGCAGCGTTGAAGATCTCAGGGGGACAGATACGCAGTATTTT. This codes for CSVEDLRGTDTQYF.

V and J are TRBV7-2 and TRBJ1-1; tentatively, D is TRBD1 (5 bases). With 2 bases removed from V and 8 bases from J, the gap between germline ends came to 12 bases. The CDR3 runs to 13 residues. Germline lookup yields CDR1 SGHTA and CDR2 FQGNSA. CDR3 region: CASSLRLRQEAFF. The CDR3 DNA sequence: TGTGCCAGCAGCTTACGTCTTAGACAGGAAGCTTTCTTT.

This clone was found a few times. The rearrangement links TRBV28 to TRBJ2-3; no clear D. The V and J ends lost 3 bases and 0 bases respectively, with 4 bases between them. Germline CDR1 MDHEN, CDR2 SYDVKM. CDR3 length: 13 amino acids. The CDR3 region has the DNA TGTGCCAGCAGTTTCGGGAGCACAGATACGCAGTATTTT. Translation gives CASSFGSTDTQYF.

This chain connects TRBV27 to TRBJ2-7, with 8 bases identical to TRBD2. Germline CDR1 and CDR2: MNHEY and SMNVEV (reference sequence). Trimming at V came to 5 bases and at J to 4 bases, leaving 10 bases not matched to a gene. The CDR3 spans 15 residues. The CDR3 DNA reads TGTGCCAGCAGTATCTCGGGCGGGAGGTTTTACGAGCAGTACTTC. Translation: CASSISGGRFYEQYF.

The chain couples TRBV6-4 to TRBJ2-3; 9 bases agree with TRBD1. Trimming at V came to 6 bases and at J to 4 bases, leaving 2 bases not matched to a gene. The germline gives CDR1 MRHNA, CDR2 SNTAGT. This CDR3 has 13 amino acids. The chain's CDR3 is CASSGQGSDTQYF. The CDR3 DNA reads as TGTGCCAGCAGCGGACAGGGGTCAGATACGCAGTATTTT.

The chain couples TRBV27 to TRBJ2-7, with D possibly being TRBD2 (5 bases). Trimming pared 5 bases from V and 0 bases from J, leaving 11 bases between. The germline V gene encodes CDR1 MNHEY and CDR2 SMNVEV (reference sequence). This CDR3 is 14 amino acids long. The CDR3 region is CASSEGYGSYEQYF. The CDR3 DNA reads as TGTGCCAGCAGTGAGGGTTATGGCTCCTACGAGCAGTACTTC.

V usage is TRBV2 and J usage is TRBJ2-3; 7 nucleotides agree with TRBD1. V lost 7 bases to trimming and J lost 6 bases; unmatched junction nucleotides: 13. The CDR3 covers 15 residues. Per the germline V gene, CDR1 is SNHLY and CDR2 is FYNNEI. The CDR3 nucleotides read TGTGCCAGCACCCCAGGACAGGTGGTCCCTGATACGCAGTATTTT. Its protein is CASTPGQVVPDTQYF.

The chain employs TRBV6-6 and TRBJ2-1, with D perhaps TRBD2 (6 bases). From germline, CDR1 is MNHNY and CDR2 SVGAGI (reference sequence). The CDR3 is made up of 15 amino acids. V lost 0 bases and J 9 bases, leaving 15 bases between the germline ends. The CDR3 nucleotides read TGTGCCAGCAGTTACTCTTATCGGGGGAATGGTGAGCAGTTCTTC. Its translation is CASSYSYRGNGEQFF.